This T cell receptor (beta chain) was sequenced for a study of blood T cell repertoires in COVID-19. For the study at large: COVID-19 samples collected from the United States, Italy and Spain covered acute and convalescent phases.

The sample holds a few counts of this clone. Germline-derived CDR1 and CDR2 are SGHDT and YYEEEE. CDR3 length equals 15 residues. Losses at the gene ends were 3 bases for V and 2 bases for J; bases not matched to a gene: 6. Data came from immunoSEQ multiplex PCR; TCRdb stores just in-frame clones and leaves some out. The table includes approximately 64,000 clones, 88% detected once. Participants spanned ages about 18 to 100 years and resided in fewer than 30 US areas. Participants' own reports of clinical history determined their cohort assignment. Sequenced input: PBMCs or T cells enriched from blood (not recorded which). The chain couples TRBV5-6 to TRBJ2-3; 7 bases are shared with TRBD1. This TCR was sampled from a middle-aged woman who had recovered from COVID-19. CDR3 sequence (DNA): TGTGCCAGCAGCTCACTAGGGACAGCCACAGATACGCAGTATTTT. It encodes CASSSLGTATDTQYF.